The 2 T cell receptor beta chains given below trace back to one sample, sequenced in a study of PD-L1 blockade in urothelial cancer. Time point in this sample: peripheral blood 6 weeks after treatment start. This table comes from immunoSEQ multiplex PCR, and its TCRdb copy is limited to in-frame clones, with some not included. The sample has 20,000 to 25,000 clones, around nine tenths seen once; the top ten hold approximately 10%. The sequencing used PBMCs, collected around atezolizumab (anti-PD-L1) treatment. The source is a woman in her sixties or seventies with urothelial cancer.

This rearrangement joins TRBV27 to TRBJ2-1, with 9 bases aligning to TRBD2. Germline trimming cut 6 bases from V and 8 bases from J; bases unmatched to any gene: 14. This CDR3 is 16 amino acids long. Germline V gene data show CDR1 as MNHEY and CDR2 as SMNVEV (reference sequence). CDR3 sequence (DNA): TGTGCCAGCAGCTCATATTTGGGACTAGCAGGCTATGAGCAGTTCTTC. It codes for CASSSYLGLAGYEQFF.

V is TRBV29-1 and J is TRBJ2-6, with unresolved D. V lost 3 bases and J 0 bases, leaving 12 bases between the germline ends. Germline assignment: CDR1 SQVTM and CDR2 ANQGSEA. CDR3 length: 16 amino acids. The CDR3 DNA sequence: TGCAGCGTTGAGGTCCCAGGTAGCTCTGGGGCCAACGTCCTGACTTTC. Its translation: CSVEVPGSSGANVLTF.